What follows are 5 T cell receptor beta chains derived from one specimen sequenced in a study of T-cell memory formation after mild COVID-19. In TCRdb, the 5' RACE reads were re-called with MiXCR into one record per CDR3 protein. In the table there are approximately 260,000 distinct CDR3 sequences, roughly 16% of which are singletons. The sample consisted of PBMCs or a T cell subset sorted from them (not recorded which). Receptors were obtained from a man aged 18-30 years who had mild COVID-19 (a few samples of this study predate the infection). Cell type and time point are not known.

There are a few counts of this clonotype. This chain joins TRBV10-3 and TRBJ1-4; perhaps TRBD1 as D (5 bases). Germline V gene sequence: CDR1 ENHRY, CDR2 SYGVKD. V was clipped by 8 bases and J by 0 bases, with 7 bases between them. The CDR3 has 13 amino acids. CDR3 sequence (DNA): TGTGCCATCCAAGGGGCAACTAATGAAAAACTGTTTTTT. Residues: CAIQGATNEKLFF.

This rearrangement joins TRBV12-3 or TRBV12-4 to TRBJ2-1; no definite D call. Trimming cost V 5 bases and J 0 bases, with 5 bases left between them. This CDR3 has 13 amino acids. The CDR3 loop is CASSGISYNEQFF. The DNA of the CDR3 is TGTGCCAGCAGTGGGATCTCCTACAATGAGCAGTTCTTC.

The rearrangement uses TRBV9 and TRBJ2-3; D perhaps matches TRBD2 (6 bases). CDR3 length equals 14 residues. Trimming cost V 2 bases and J 8 bases, with 15 bases left between them. Germline loops: CDR1 SGDLS, CDR2 YYNGEE. CDR3 loop: CASSVGGEAVTQYF. The CDR3, as DNA: TGTGCCAGCAGCGTTGGCGGGGAAGCTGTTACGCAGTATTTT.

The chain uses TRBV25-1 and TRBJ1-1; 7 bases are a match to TRBD1. The CDR3 extends over 14 amino acids. Germline V CDR1 and CDR2: MGHDK, SYGVNS. With V trimmed by 4 bases and J by 4 bases, 6 bases remained unmatched. As DNA, the CDR3 is TGTGCCAGCAGTGTGAGGACAGGAAGCACTGAAGCTTTCTTT. Its translation is CASSVRTGSTEAFF.

In its sample, this clonotype was seen a few times. V gene TRBV5-1 combines with J gene TRBJ1-2; 7 bases match TRBD1. J lost 4 bases, V lost 3 bases, and 9 bases had no gene match. This CDR3 region has 15 residues. Germline CDR1 and CDR2: SGHRS and YFSETQ. The CDR3: CASSSDRVSLYGYTF. CDR3 bases: TGCGCCAGCAGCTCCGACAGGGTATCTCTCTATGGCTACACCTTC.